Listed here is a single T cell receptor beta chain. Its specific antigen is unknown. No much larger clone exists at a distance of one base, and base qualities are not known. This sample is part of a study of blood T cell repertoires in COVID-19 (dated by TCRdb to the early 2020s). Some background on the complete study: The collaborator samples originated in the United States, Italy and Spain and spanned the acute and convalescent phases of COVID-19. The material from the prospective study consisted of cDNA or gDNA derived from T cells, B-cell-depleted T cells, or PBMCs. Deeply sampled blood TCRbeta repertoires from subjects exposed to, actively infected with, or recovered from COVID-19 were included in the dataset. The repertoires were released in a freely available public database meant as a resource for research on the immune response to SARS-CoV-2. The samples were drawn from the first 160 participants of the ongoing ImmuneRACE study and from more than 1,000 subjects provided by 6 global collaborators. The sample metadata nearly always contained a de-identified subject ID, COVID-19 status, age in years and sex. Where available, HLA class I and class II types were taken from metadata supplied by the sample provider and were not determined by assay-based typing.

On the study overall, not on this receptor specifically: The quantity of clinical and demographic metadata differed by source and by participant and was supplied without curation.

The immunoSEQ Assay, a bias-controlled multiplex PCR, was used to amplify TCRbeta CDR3 regions from genomic DNA. In the paper's pipeline: The number of nucleated cells in each sample was estimated from the amplification of reference gene primers within the assay. To quantify the absolute abundance of each unique TCRbeta CDR3 rearrangement, sequence reads were collapsed and filtered. For each sample, productive Simpson clonality was calculated by taking the square root of Simpson's diversity index across productive rearrangements. TCRdb took this table from immuneACCESS and kept in-frame rearrangements with V and J called. Such tables lack part of the clones; where checked against another copy, unresolved V genes explain under half of the gap, and the rest is unexplained. The DNA gave D and trimming, while V, J and clone size come from that table. The table for this sample lists 250,000 to 300,000 clones; 75% to 90% of them were counted only once. In total, the top ten clones hold over 4.5% of the sample.

Another Seattle source contributed samples from volunteer blood donors who had recovered from COVID-19. Collaborating institutions collected whole blood in K2EDTA tubes following their own protocols. For TCRbeta analysis, collaborators shipped samples in one of three forms: frozen whole blood, isolated PBMCs, or DNA extracted from either of those sample types. The V end gives up 6 bases and the J end 2 bases, leaving 12 bases in the junction not matched to a gene. From its cysteine to its phenylalanine, the CDR3 spans 18 amino acids. Kept here is only the CDR3 DNA, which spans 54 bases and is read in frame from base 1. CDR1 and CDR2, looked up from the germline V gene, are ENHRY and SYGVKD.

The sequencing input was peripheral blood. The sequence derives from a man in his fifties or sixties who had recovered from COVID-19. The chain joins TRBV10-3 to TRBJ2-3; 12 bases in between match TRBD2. The CDR3 has the sequence CAIRLLAGGLSDTDTQYF. The nucleotides read TGTGCCATCAGGTTACTAGCGGGGGGCCTATCCGACACAGATACGCAGTATTTT.